The T cell receptor (beta chain) described here comes from a study of memory CD4+ T cells and cytomegalovirus serostatus. On this clone: Its target is unknown.

Trimming stripped 4 bases from V and 0 bases from J, with 14 bases between. Germline CDR1 is SGHTS and CDR2 is YDEGEE. The CDR3 extends over 17 amino acids. Single viable CD3+CD4+CD8-CD45RO+ cells were sorted as the memory CD4+ T cells. Positive selection with CD4 microbeads enriched total CD4+ T cells. Generated by immunoSEQ multiplex PCR, the TCRdb table keeps only in-frame clones and is missing some. The sample carries 50,000 to 60,000 clones, over 60% recorded once. General observations from the study: Suggested: most of the CMV-linked TCR signature lies in CD4+ memory cells. Of under 200 reported CMV TCRbeta sequences, some 67 were found in memory CD4+ repertoires. Median bootstrapped AUC for CMV status was about 0.94 originally, less than 0.93 US-trained.

The chain links TRBV5-8 to TRBJ2-6; D is possibly TRBD2 (6 bases). The clonotype originates from an adult in good health and CMV-seropositive. The material sequenced was memory CD4+ T cells from blood. The CDR3, as DNA: TGTGCCAGCAGCCCCACCGGAGGGGTCTCTGGGGCCAACGTCCTGACTTTC. This encodes CASSPTGGVSGANVLTF. Full variable domain (remainder filled in from reference TRBV5-8 and TRBJ2-6): EAGVTQSPTHLIKTRGQQATLRCSPISGHTSVYWYQQALGLGLQFLLWYDEGEERNRGNFPPRFSGRQFPNYSSELNVNALELEDSALYLCASSPTGGVSGANVLTFGAGSRLTVL.